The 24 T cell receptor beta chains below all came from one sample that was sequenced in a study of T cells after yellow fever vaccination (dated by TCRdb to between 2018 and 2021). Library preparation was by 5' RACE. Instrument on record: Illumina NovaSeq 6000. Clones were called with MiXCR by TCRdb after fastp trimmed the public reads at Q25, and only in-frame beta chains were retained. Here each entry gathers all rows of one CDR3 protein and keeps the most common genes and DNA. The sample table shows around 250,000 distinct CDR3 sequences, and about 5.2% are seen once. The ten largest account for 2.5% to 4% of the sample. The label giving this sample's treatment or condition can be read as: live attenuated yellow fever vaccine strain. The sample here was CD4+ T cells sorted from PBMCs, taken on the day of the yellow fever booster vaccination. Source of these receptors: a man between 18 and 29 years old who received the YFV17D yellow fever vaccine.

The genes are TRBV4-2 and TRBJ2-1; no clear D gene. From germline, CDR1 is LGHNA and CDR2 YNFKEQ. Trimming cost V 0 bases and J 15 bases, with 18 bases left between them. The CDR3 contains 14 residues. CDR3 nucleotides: TGTGCCAGCAGCCAAGATAGTCCCCAGCAGAGCACGTTCTTC. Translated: CASSQDSPQQSTFF.

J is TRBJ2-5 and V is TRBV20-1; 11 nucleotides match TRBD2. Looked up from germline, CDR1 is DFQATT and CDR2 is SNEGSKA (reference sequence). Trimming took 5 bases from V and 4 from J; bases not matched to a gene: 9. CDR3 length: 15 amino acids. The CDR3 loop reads CSADQPSGGIETQYF. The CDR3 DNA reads TGCAGTGCTGACCAACCTAGCGGGGGGATAGAGACCCAGTACTTC.

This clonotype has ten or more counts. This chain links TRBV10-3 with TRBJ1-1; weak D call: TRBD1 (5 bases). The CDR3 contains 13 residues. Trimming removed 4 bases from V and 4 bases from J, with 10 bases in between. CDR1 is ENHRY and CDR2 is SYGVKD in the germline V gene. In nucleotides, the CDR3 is TGTGCCATCAGTGTGATGAGGGGCACTGAAGCTTTCTTT. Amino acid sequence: CAISVMRGTEAFF.

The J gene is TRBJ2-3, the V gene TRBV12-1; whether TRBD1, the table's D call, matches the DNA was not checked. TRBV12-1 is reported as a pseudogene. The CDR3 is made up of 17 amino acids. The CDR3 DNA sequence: TGTGCCAGCAGCTGGCCCCAGGGTTTTCCTAGCACAGATACGCAGTATTTT. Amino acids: CASSWPQGFPSTDTQYF.

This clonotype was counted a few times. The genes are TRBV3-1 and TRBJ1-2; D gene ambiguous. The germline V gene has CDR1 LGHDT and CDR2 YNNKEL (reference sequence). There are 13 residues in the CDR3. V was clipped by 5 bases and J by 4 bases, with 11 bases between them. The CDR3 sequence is CASSGQAFYGYTF. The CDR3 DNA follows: TGTGCCAGCAGCGGCCAGGCGTTCTATGGCTACACCTTC.

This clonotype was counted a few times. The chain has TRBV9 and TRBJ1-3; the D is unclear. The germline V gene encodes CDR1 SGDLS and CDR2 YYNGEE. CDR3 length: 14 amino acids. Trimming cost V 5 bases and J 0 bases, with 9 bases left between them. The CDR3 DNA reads TGTGCCAGCAGGGGAGGAATCTCTGGAAACACCATATATTTT. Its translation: CASRGGISGNTIYF. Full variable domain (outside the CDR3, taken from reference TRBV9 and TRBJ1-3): DSGVTQTPKHLITATGQRVTLRCSPRSGDLSVYWYQQSLDQGLQFLIQYYNGEERAKGNILERFSAQQFPDLHSELNLSSLELGDSALYFCASRGGISGNTIYFGEGSWLTVV.

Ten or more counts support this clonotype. The DNA of the CDR3 is TGTGCCAGCTCACAACGGGACGGGTCCTACGAGCAGTACGTC. Its translation: CASSQRDGSYEQYV. The chain links TRBV18 to TRBJ2-7, with D possibly called TRBD1 or TRBD2 (5 bases each). Germline V lookup: CDR1 KGHSH, CDR2 LQKENI. The CDR3 has 14 amino acids. V was clipped by 4 bases and J by 1 base, with 11 bases between them.

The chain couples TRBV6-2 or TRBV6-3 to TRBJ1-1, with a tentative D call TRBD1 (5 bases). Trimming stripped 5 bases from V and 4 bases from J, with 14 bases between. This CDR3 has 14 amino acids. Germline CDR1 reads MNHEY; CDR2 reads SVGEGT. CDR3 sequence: CASSQQAGGTEAFF. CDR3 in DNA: TGTGCCAGCAGTCAACAGGCGGGAGGCACTGAAGCTTTCTTT.

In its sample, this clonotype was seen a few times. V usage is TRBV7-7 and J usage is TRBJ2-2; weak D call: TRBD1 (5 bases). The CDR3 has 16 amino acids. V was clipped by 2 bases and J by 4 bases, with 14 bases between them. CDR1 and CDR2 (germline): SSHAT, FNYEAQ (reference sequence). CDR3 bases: TGTGCCAGCAGCTTAAACTCTCAGGGCGGCACCGGGGAGCTGTTTTTT. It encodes CASSLNSQGGTGELFF.

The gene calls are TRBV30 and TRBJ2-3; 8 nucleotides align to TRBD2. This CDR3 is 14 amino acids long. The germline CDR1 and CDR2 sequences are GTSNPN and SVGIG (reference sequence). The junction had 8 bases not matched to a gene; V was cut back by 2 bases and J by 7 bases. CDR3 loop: CAWSKKSGGYTQYF. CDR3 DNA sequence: TGTGCCTGGAGTAAGAAAAGCGGGGGATATACGCAGTATTTT.

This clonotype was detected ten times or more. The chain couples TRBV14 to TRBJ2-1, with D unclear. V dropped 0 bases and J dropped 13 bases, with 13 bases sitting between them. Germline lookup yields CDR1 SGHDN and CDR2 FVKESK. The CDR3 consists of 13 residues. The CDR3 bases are TGTGCCAGCAGCCAAGATCCTCCCTGGGTACAGTTCTTC. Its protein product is CASSQDPPWVQFF.

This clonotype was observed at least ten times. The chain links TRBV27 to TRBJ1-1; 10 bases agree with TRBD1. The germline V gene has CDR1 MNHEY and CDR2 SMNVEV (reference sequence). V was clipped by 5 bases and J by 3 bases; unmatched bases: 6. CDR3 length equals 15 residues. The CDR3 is CASSRGQGWYTEAFF. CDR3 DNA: TGTGCCAGCAGTCGGGGACAGGGGTGGTACACTGAAGCTTTCTTT.

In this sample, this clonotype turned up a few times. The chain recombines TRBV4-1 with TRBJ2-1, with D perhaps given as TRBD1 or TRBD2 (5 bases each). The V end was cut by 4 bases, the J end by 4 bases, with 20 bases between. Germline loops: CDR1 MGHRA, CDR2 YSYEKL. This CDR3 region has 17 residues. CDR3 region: CASSRLGTETLYNEQFF. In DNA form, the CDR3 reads TGCGCCAGCAGCCGGTTAGGGACGGAAACCCTTTACAATGAGCAGTTCTTC.

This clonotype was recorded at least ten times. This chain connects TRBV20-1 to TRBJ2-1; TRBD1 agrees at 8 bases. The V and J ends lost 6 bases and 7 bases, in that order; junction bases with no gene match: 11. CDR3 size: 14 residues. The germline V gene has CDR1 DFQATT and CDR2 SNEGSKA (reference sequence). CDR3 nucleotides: TGCAGTGCCCCACGCCAGGGGGCGTTGAATGAGCAGTTCTTC. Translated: CSAPRQGALNEQFF.

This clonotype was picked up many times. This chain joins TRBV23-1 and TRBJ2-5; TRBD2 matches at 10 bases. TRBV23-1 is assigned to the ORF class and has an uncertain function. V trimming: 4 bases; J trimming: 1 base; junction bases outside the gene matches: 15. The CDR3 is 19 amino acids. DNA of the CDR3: TGCGCCAGCAGTCGACCAAAAGCGGACTTAGCGGGGGGCCAAGAGACCCAGTACTTC. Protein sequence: CASSRPKADLAGGQETQYF.

The CDR3 sequence: CASSVRQGSGQPQHF. CDR3 DNA sequence: TGTGCCAGCAGCGTCCGACAGGGCAGCGGTCAGCCCCAGCATTTT. V and J are TRBV7-2 and TRBJ1-5; 7 bases fit TRBD1. The V gene end was trimmed by 5 bases and the J gene end by 6 bases; junction bases not matched to a gene: 10. CDR1 SGHTA and CDR2 FQGNSA come from the germline V gene. This CDR3 has 15 amino acids.

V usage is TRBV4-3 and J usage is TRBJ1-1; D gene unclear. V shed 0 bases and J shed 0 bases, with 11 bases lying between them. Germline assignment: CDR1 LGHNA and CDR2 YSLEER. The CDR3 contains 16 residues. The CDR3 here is CASSQEPGRVNTEAFF. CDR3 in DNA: TGCGCCAGCAGCCAAGAGCCTGGACGGGTGAACACTGAAGCTTTCTTT.

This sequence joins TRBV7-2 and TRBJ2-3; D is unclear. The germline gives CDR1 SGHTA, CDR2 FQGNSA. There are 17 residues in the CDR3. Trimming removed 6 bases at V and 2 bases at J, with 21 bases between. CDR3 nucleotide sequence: TGTGCCAGCAGTGGGTTAGTTGCGGACGGAGACACAGATACGCAGTATTTT. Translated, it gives CASSGLVADGDTDTQYF.

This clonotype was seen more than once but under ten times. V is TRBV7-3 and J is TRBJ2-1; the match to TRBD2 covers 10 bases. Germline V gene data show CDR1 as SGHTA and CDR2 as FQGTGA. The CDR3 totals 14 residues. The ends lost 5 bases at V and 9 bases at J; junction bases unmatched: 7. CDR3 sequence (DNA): TGTGCCAGCAGCGAAACCGGGACTAGCGTTGAGCAGTTCTTC. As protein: CASSETGTSVEQFF.

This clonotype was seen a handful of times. The CDR3 is CASTPGGGFDTQYF. Here the CDR3 DNA reads TGTGCCAGCACCCCCGGGGGGGGCTTCGATACGCAGTATTTT. The chain joins TRBV9 to TRBJ2-3; 8 bases line up with TRBD2. Germline loops: CDR1 SGDLS, CDR2 YYNGEE. The CDR3 length is 14 residues. J gave up 6 bases and V 6 bases, and 9 bases lay outside the gene matches.

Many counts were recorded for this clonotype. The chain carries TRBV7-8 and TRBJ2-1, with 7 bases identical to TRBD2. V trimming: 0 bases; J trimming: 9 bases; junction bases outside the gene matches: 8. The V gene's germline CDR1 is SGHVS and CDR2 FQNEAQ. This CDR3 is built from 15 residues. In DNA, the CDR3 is TGTGCCAGCAGCTTAGCCTGGACTAGTTTGGGTGAGCAGTTCTTC. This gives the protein CASSLAWTSLGEQFF.

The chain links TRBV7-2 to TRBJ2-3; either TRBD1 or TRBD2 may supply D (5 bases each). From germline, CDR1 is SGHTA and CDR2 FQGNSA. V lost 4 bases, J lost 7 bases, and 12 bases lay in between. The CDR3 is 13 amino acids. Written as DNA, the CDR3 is TGTGCCAGCAGCTCCCGGGACCTAAATACGCAGTATTTT. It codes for CASSSRDLNTQYF.

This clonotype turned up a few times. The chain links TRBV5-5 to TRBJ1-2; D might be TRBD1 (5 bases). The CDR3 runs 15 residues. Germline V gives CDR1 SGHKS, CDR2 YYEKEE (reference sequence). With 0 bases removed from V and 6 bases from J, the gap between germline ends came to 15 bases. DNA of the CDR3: TGTGCCAGCAGCTTGGCCCTTGGCAGGGTGGATGGCTACACCTTC. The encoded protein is CASSLALGRVDGYTF.

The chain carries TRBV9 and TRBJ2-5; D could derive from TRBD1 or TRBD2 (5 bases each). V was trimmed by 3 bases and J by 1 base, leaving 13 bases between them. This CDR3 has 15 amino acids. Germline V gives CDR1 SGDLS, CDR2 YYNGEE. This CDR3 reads CASSAVGRIQETQYF. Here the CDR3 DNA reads TGTGCCAGCAGCGCCGTGGGACGGATCCAAGAGACCCAGTACTTC.